Shown below are 11 T cell receptor beta chains from a single sample sequenced in a study of shared clonotypes between healthy human individuals. The table came from immunoSEQ multiplex PCR; TCRdb's copy has only in-frame clones and leaves some out. The sample has about 2.3 million clones; about 90% are singletons. Sequencing used naive CD4+ T cells from PBMCs. This sample's subset: CD45RA+ positively selected. All receptors derive from a man aged 18 to 35 in good health. Some clones in this sample may be carry-over from other donors' samples.

A few counts support this clone. V and J are TRBV9 and TRBJ2-7; 7 nucleotides align to TRBD1. CDR3 length: 16 amino acids. Germline loops: CDR1 SGDLS, CDR2 YYNGEE. After removal of 3 bases from V and 5 bases from J, the junction contained 14 bases not matched to a gene. The CDR3 nucleotides read TGTGCCAGCAGCGAGCGTGCTAAGGGGGCGCGCGACGAGCAGTACTTC. As protein: CASSERAKGARDEQYF.

V and J are TRBV5-4 and TRBJ1-1; D gene uncertain. This CDR3 has 12 residues. Germline CDR1 SGHNT, CDR2 YYREEE (reference sequence). The V end lost 0 bases, the J end lost 11 bases, and 11 bases lay between the germline ends. The CDR3 loop is CASSLGAGLAFF. In DNA, the CDR3 is TGTGCCAGCAGCTTGGGGGCGGGGTTGGCTTTCTTT.

This chain connects TRBV7-2 to TRBJ2-1; TRBD2 matches 7 bases. The CDR3 is made up of 15 amino acids. Trimming at V came to 3 bases and at J to 7 bases, leaving 9 bases not matched to a gene. Germline V gene data show CDR1 as SGHTA and CDR2 as FQGNSA. The CDR3: CASSFAGTIENEQFF. Written as DNA, the CDR3 is TGTGCCAGCAGCTTCGCCGGGACTATTGAAAATGAGCAGTTCTTC.

As concerns this clone: Other DNA sequences in the same sample also yield this CDR3. The genes are TRBV28 and TRBJ2-7; 8 nucleotides align to TRBD1. The CDR3 has 12 amino acids. Germline V lookup: CDR1 MDHEN, CDR2 SYDVKM. Germline trimming cut 6 bases from V and 3 bases from J; bases unmatched to any gene: 1. As DNA, the CDR3 is TGTGCCAGCAGCGGACAGGGCTACGAGCAGTACTTC. It specifies CASSGQGYEQYF. Drawing the rest from reference TRBV28 and TRBJ2-7, the complete variable domain is DVKVTQSSRYLVKRTGEKVFLECVQDMDHENMFWYRQDPGLGLRLIYFSYDVKMKEKGDIPEGYSVSREKKERFSLILESASTNQTSMYLCASSGQGYEQYFGPGTRLTVT.

The rearrangement uses TRBV19 and TRBJ2-2; possibly TRBD2 for D (6 bases). This CDR3 contains 16 residues. V was cut by 6 bases and J by 2 bases, with 16 bases left in between. CDR1 is LNHDA, CDR2 SQIVND, per germline (reference sequence). The CDR3 protein is CASRLGVSGNTGELFF. The CDR3 region has the DNA TGTGCCAGTAGACTAGGGGTTAGCGGAAACACCGGGGAGCTGTTTTTT.

This clone was counted once. J is TRBJ1-2 and V is TRBV5-1; 7 bases are a match to TRBD1. The CDR3 covers 14 residues. CDR1 SGHRS and CDR2 YFSETQ come from the germline V gene. V was pared by 0 bases and J by 5 bases, with 4 bases of the junction left unmatched. CDR3 protein: CASSLAQGEYGYTF. CDR3 in DNA: TGCGCCAGCAGCTTGGCGCAGGGGGAATATGGCTACACCTTC.

V gene TRBV30 combines with J gene TRBJ2-2; D could derive from TRBD1 or TRBD2 (6 bases each). Germline V gene data show CDR1 as GTSNPN and CDR2 as SVGIG (reference sequence). The length of the CDR3 is 15 residues. Trimming cost V 2 bases and J 2 bases, with 12 bases left between them. The CDR3 DNA reads as TGTGCCTGGAGTAGGGCGGGGACAAACACCGGGGAGCTGTTTTTT. This gives the protein CAWSRAGTNTGELFF.

This chain joins TRBV5-4 and TRBJ2-3; TRBD1 matches 8 bases. Germline CDR1 and CDR2: SGHNT and YYREEE (reference sequence). The CDR3 contains 15 residues. The V gene end was trimmed by 4 bases and the J gene end by 1 base; junction bases not matched to a gene: 5. As DNA, the CDR3 is TGTGCCAGCAGCCTGGGACAGGTAGGCACAGATACGCAGTATTTT. Protein product: CASSLGQVGTDTQYF.

This chain uses TRBV11-2 with TRBJ2-1; D remains unclear. Germline CDR1 and CDR2: SGHAT and FQNNGV. This CDR3 region has 16 residues. V was cut by 8 bases and J by 4 bases, with 21 bases left in between. CDR3 nucleotides: TGTGCCAGCGAAACTTCAGGCTATAACTCGTACAATGAGCAGTTCTTC. Protein sequence: CASETSGYNSYNEQFF.

This clone was recorded only once. CDR3 region: CASSWGTEQFF. CDR3 bases: TGTGCCAGCAGTTGGGGGACAGAACAGTTCTTC. This chain links TRBV7-3 with TRBJ2-1; 7 bases line up with TRBD1. With V trimmed by 6 bases and J by 13 bases, 6 bases remained unmatched. CDR1 SGHTA and CDR2 FQGTGA come from the germline V gene. This CDR3 is built from 11 residues.

The genes are TRBV5-1 and TRBJ1-5, with a tentative D call TRBD1 (5 bases). CDR3 length equals 15 residues. Germline assignment: CDR1 SGHRS and CDR2 YFSETQ. Trimming cost V 0 bases and J 7 bases, with 14 bases left between them. The chain's CDR3 is CASSLGFGGEQPQHF. The CDR3, as DNA: TGCGCCAGCAGCTTGGGGTTCGGGGGGGAACAGCCCCAGCATTTT.